Detailed here is one T cell receptor beta chain. The assay was immunoSEQ multiplex PCR, and TCRdb's table has in-frame clones only and misses some. The data contain over 200,000 clones, roughly 88% of them singletons. The source of the sample is a study of Ad26.COV2.S vaccination and SARS-CoV-2 variants. Trimming removed 7 bases from V and 2 bases from J; junction bases left unmatched: 2. Germline V gene sequence: CDR1 MGHDK, CDR2 SYGVNS. This CDR3 is built from 12 residues. Treatment described: roughly 18 received Ad26.COV2.S at low or high dose, single or two shots; about 5 received placebo; per-sample allocation not given. All samples were drawn on day 63, counting from the first vaccine or placebo injection.

The chain couples TRBV25-1 to TRBJ2-7; the match to TRBD1 covers 7 bases. Sequencing was performed on peripheral blood, taken in a trial of Ad26.COV2.S vaccine versus placebo. The receptor was derived from a person aged 18 to 59 who received the Ad26.COV2.S COVID-19 vaccine or a placebo. CDR3 protein: CASKQGPYEQYF. The CDR3 DNA reads as TGTGCCAGCAAACAGGGGCCCTACGAGCAGTACTTC.